What follows describes a single T cell receptor (beta chain). This entry is derived from a study of shared clonotypes between healthy human individuals. This CDR3 spans 15 amino acids. Germline CDR1 and CDR2: SGHAT and FQNNGV. After removal of 3 bases from V and 3 bases from J, the junction contained 3 bases not matched to a gene. The table came from immunoSEQ multiplex PCR; TCRdb's copy has only in-frame clones and leaves some out. This table holds roughly 2.6 million clones, around 90% found once. V gene TRBV11-2 combines with J gene TRBJ2-5, with 11 bases fitting TRBD2. Sample: naive CD4+ T cells sorted from blood. Subset reported: CD45RA+ positively selected. This receptor was taken from a man aged 18 to 29 in good health. The CDR3 protein is CASSLGLAVEETQYF. The CDR3 nucleotides read TGTGCCAGCAGCTTGGGACTAGCGGTAGAAGAGACCCAGTACTTC.